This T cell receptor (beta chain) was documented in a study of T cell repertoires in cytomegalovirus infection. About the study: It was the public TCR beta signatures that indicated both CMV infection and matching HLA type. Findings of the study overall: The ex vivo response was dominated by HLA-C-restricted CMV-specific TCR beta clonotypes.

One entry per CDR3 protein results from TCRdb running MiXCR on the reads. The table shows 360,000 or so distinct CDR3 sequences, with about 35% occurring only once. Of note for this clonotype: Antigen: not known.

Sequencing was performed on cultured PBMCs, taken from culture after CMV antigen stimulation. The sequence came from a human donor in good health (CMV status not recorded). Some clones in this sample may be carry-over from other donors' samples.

This chain's CDR3 is CASSQDRGQWGTQYF. Written as DNA, the CDR3 is TGCGCCAGCAGCCAAGATCGCGGGCAATGGGGGACCCAGTACTTC. This chain connects TRBV4-1 to TRBJ2-5; D may be TRBD2 (5 bases). Deletions cut 0 bases from V and 7 bases from J, with 15 bases between. The CDR3 is made up of 15 amino acids. The germline V gene has CDR1 MGHRA and CDR2 YSYEKL.